These 29 T cell receptor beta chains share one sample of origin, sequenced in a study of blood T cell repertoires in COVID-19. Method: immunoSEQ multiplex PCR; TCRdb's copy keeps in-frame clones and lacks some. Among around 69,000 clones, approximately 85% were seen once, and the ten largest hold roughly 25%. The sequencing sample was made of peripheral blood. The receptors originated from a man aged 50 to 60 with acute or convalescent COVID-19.

CDR3: CASSVSWSGANVLTF. CDR3 coding DNA: TGTGCCAGCAGCGTTAGTTGGTCTGGGGCCAACGTCCTGACTTTC. V and J are TRBV9 and TRBJ2-6; D is undetermined. V lost 2 bases and J 1 base, leaving 7 bases between the germline ends. The CDR3 loop spans 15 amino acids. CDR1 and CDR2 (germline): SGDLS, YYNGEE.

CDR3 residues: CASSQLGLFYEQFF. As DNA, the CDR3 is TGTGCCAGCAGCCAATTGGGACTATTCTATGAGCAGTTCTTC. The rearrangement joins TRBV14 to TRBJ2-1, with 7 nucleotides matching TRBD2. The CDR3 runs to 14 residues. J was trimmed by 8 bases and V by 2 bases; bases with no gene match: 6. Looked up from germline, CDR1 is SGHDN and CDR2 is FVKESK.

The rearrangement joins TRBV2 to TRBJ2-7, with D maybe TRBD2 (7 bases). The CDR3 is 16 amino acids. The germline gives CDR1 SNHLY, CDR2 FYNNEI. Trimming pared 6 bases from V and 6 bases from J, leaving 24 bases between. The CDR3 region is CASRDPLAGAVREQYF. Written as DNA, the CDR3 is TGTGCCAGCAGAGATCCCCTGGCGGGGGCCGTTCGCGAGCAGTACTTC.

The chain joins TRBV14 to TRBJ2-3; possible D gene TRBD2, 6 bases. CDR1 and CDR2 (germline): SGHDN, FVKESK. The V end lost 7 bases, the J end lost 6 bases, and 14 bases lay between the germline ends. The CDR3 totals 13 residues. The CDR3 here is CASTNKRGDTQYF. The CDR3 coding sequence is TGTGCCAGCACCAATAAACGGGGGGATACGCAGTATTTT.

The V gene is TRBV5-1, the J gene TRBJ2-3; 7 bases are shared with TRBD1. CDR1 and CDR2 (germline): SGHRS, YFSETQ. V gave up 5 bases and J gave up 0 bases; unmatched junction bases: 6. The CDR3 is 15 amino acids. The CDR3: CASSFPGQSTDTQYF. The CDR3 coding sequence is TGCGCCAGCAGTTTTCCGGGACAGAGCACAGATACGCAGTATTTT.

The genes are TRBV14 and TRBJ1-2, with a tentative D call TRBD1 (5 bases). This CDR3 is built from 16 residues. V shed 4 bases and J shed 0 bases, with 15 bases lying between them. The germline CDR1 and CDR2 sequences are SGHDN and FVKESK. CDR3 in amino acids: CASSPALAGPNYGYTF. The CDR3 bases are TGTGCCAGCAGCCCCGCCCTGGCAGGGCCTAACTATGGCTACACCTTC.

The chain joins TRBV9 to TRBJ1-6; 8 nucleotides align to TRBD1. J lost 7 bases, V lost 4 bases, and 4 bases had no gene match. This CDR3 is 14 amino acids long. Germline V gene data show CDR1 as SGDLS and CDR2 as YYNGEE. DNA for the CDR3: TGTGCCAGCAGCCCCGACAGGGGAAATTCACCCCTCCACTTT. Amino acid sequence: CASSPDRGNSPLHF. Together with reference TRBV9 and TRBJ1-6, the CDR3 gives the full variable domain: DSGVTQTPKHLITATGQRVTLRCSPRSGDLSVYWYQQSLDQGLQFLIQYYNGEERAKGNILERFSAQQFPDLHSELNLSSLELGDSALYFCASSPDRGNSPLHFGNGTRLTVT.

Worth noting for this clone: A much larger clone differs by one base, so this may be a read error. Additional DNA sequences in this sample encode the identical CDR3. The chain combines TRBV6-1 with TRBJ1-3, with no clear D. The germline V gene has CDR1 MNHNS and CDR2 SASEGT. This CDR3 region has 16 residues. The CDR3 loop is CASSELGSSGGNTIYF. The CDR3, as DNA: TGTGCCAGCAGTGAATTGGGTTCCTCGGGAGGAAATACCATATATTTT.

The chain links TRBV3-1 (or the pseudogene TRBV3-2) to TRBJ2-3; D uncertain. The ends were cut back, 3 bases at V and 5 bases at J, with 6 bases in the middle. This CDR3 has 12 amino acids. Germline assignment: CDR1 LGHDT and CDR2 YNNKEL (reference sequence). Here the CDR3 reads CASSHLGDTQYF. The CDR3 nucleotides are TGTGCCAGCAGCCACCTAGGAGATACGCAGTATTTT.

V and J are TRBV11-3 and TRBJ2-5, with 10 bases identical to TRBD1. The CDR3 consists of 16 residues. Per the germline V gene, CDR1 is SGHNT and CDR2 is YENEEA. V lost 4 bases, J lost 9 bases, and 14 bases stayed unmatched. The DNA of the CDR3 is TGTGCCAGCAGCTCCGGGACAGGGGCCATCGGTACGGCCCAGTACTTC. Amino acid sequence: CASSSGTGAIGTAQYF. Full variable domain (outside the CDR3, taken from reference TRBV11-3 and TRBJ2-5): EAGVVQSPRYKIIEKKQPVAFWCNPISGHNTLYWYLQNLGQGPELLIRYENEEAVDDSQLPKDRFSAERLKGVDSTLKIQPAELGDSAVYLCASSSGTGAIGTAQYFGPGTRLLVL.

The CDR3 reads CASNYLGRGNTGELFF. CDR3 DNA: TGTGCCAGCAATTATTTGGGCAGGGGGAATACTGGGGAGCTGTTTTTT. This sequence joins TRBV2 and TRBJ2-2; TRBD1 matches 7 bases. Per the germline V gene, CDR1 is SNHLY and CDR2 is FYNNEI. The CDR3 has 16 residues. V lost 7 bases and J lost 8; bases outside the gene matches: 16. The whole variable domain, remainder taken from reference TRBV2 and TRBJ2-2, is EPEVTQTPSHQVTQMGQEVILRCVPISNHLYFYWYRQILGQKVEFLVSFYNNEISEKSEIFDDQFSVERPDGSNFTLKIRSTKLEDSAMYFCASNYLGRGNTGELFFGEGSRLTVL.

The chain is built from TRBV11-2 and TRBJ1-4, with 8 bases that match TRBD1. The CDR3 covers 18 residues. Germline V gene lookup returns CDR1 SGHAT and CDR2 FQNNGV. The ends lost 4 bases at V and 3 bases at J; junction bases unmatched: 13. DNA of the CDR3: TGTGCCAGCAGCTCGGGGACAGGCGCGGATGCGGCTAATGAAAAACTGTTTTTT. Protein product: CASSSGTGADAANEKLFF.

The chain carries TRBV3-1 (or the pseudogene TRBV3-2) and TRBJ2-3, with a possible D match to TRBD2 (7 bases). The CDR3 length is 15 residues. Germline CDR1 LGHDT, CDR2 YNNKEL (reference sequence). Trimming removed 4 bases from V and 2 bases from J, with 13 bases in between. CDR3 loop: CASSRRGAATDTQYF. DNA of the CDR3: TGTGCCAGCAGCCGCCGGGGGGCCGCCACAGATACGCAGTATTTT.

The chain employs TRBV6-4 and TRBJ1-6; TRBD1 matches 8 bases. The CDR3 sequence is 14 residues long. V lost 6 bases and J lost 8; bases outside the gene matches: 6. Germline CDR1 MRHNA, CDR2 SNTAGT. Here the CDR3 DNA reads TGTGCCAGCAGATTGACAGGGGCGGATTCACCCCTCCACTTT. Translation: CASRLTGADSPLHF.

The chain is built from TRBV6-6 and TRBJ2-6, with D unclear. V was cut by 7 bases and J by 0 bases, with 7 bases left in between. The CDR3 is 14 amino acids. CDR1 is MNHNY, CDR2 SVGAGI, per germline (reference sequence). The CDR3: CASTYSSGANVLTF. As DNA, the CDR3 is TGTGCCAGCACCTACAGCTCTGGGGCCAACGTCCTGACTTTC.

This rearrangement joins TRBV5-6 to TRBJ1-1; 9 bases line up with TRBD1. Germline CDR1 and CDR2: SGHDT and YYEEEE. V trimming: 5 bases; J trimming: 0 bases; junction bases outside the gene matches: 5. There are 15 residues in the CDR3. CDR3 loop: CASSSGTGMNTEAFF. In DNA, the CDR3 is TGTGCCAGCAGTTCCGGGACAGGGATGAACACTGAAGCTTTCTTT.

This rearrangement joins TRBV19 to TRBJ1-1, with D unresolved. CDR3 size: 15 residues. Trimming removed 0 bases at V and 1 base at J, with 9 bases between. Germline V gives CDR1 LNHDA, CDR2 SQIVND (reference sequence). CDR3 in amino acids: CASSIDMNRNTEAFF. The CDR3 coding sequence is TGTGCCAGTAGTATAGATATGAATAGGAACACTGAAGCTTTCTTT.

This rearrangement joins TRBV9 to TRBJ2-7, with TRBD1 identical over 8 bases. CDR3 length equals 15 residues. The germline gives CDR1 SGDLS, CDR2 YYNGEE. The V gene end was trimmed by 4 bases and the J gene end by 3 bases; junction bases not matched to a gene: 9. Here the CDR3 reads CASSPGRTGYYEQYF. The CDR3 DNA sequence: TGTGCCAGCAGCCCTGGGAGGACAGGGTACTACGAGCAGTACTTC.

The V and J genes are TRBV5-4 and TRBJ2-3, with TRBD2 identical over 12 bases. After removal of 1 base from V and 10 bases from J, the junction contained 7 bases not matched to a gene. This CDR3 has 15 residues. Germline V lookup: CDR1 SGHNT, CDR2 YYREEE (reference sequence). CDR3 sequence: CASSLWASGGGAQYF. The CDR3 region has the DNA TGTGCCAGCAGCTTGTGGGCTAGCGGGGGGGGCGCGCAGTATTTT.

V is TRBV3-1 (or the pseudogene TRBV3-2) and J is TRBJ2-2; the D gene is possibly TRBD2 (6 bases). Germline CDR1 reads LGHDT; CDR2 reads YNNKEL (reference sequence). There are 15 residues in the CDR3. Trimming took 4 bases from V and 6 from J, leaving 15 bases between them. The CDR3 sequence: CASSPGGLVAGELFF. CDR3 in DNA: TGTGCCAGCAGCCCCGGGGGTTTGGTGGCCGGGGAGCTGTTTTTT.

The chain links TRBV20-1 to TRBJ2-7, with 12 bases fitting TRBD2. The junction had 9 bases not matched to a gene; V was cut back by 3 bases and J by 6 bases. The CDR3 is 15 amino acids. The germline V gene encodes CDR1 DFQATT and CDR2 SNEGSKA (reference sequence). CDR3: CSASSGLAGYAEQYF. The CDR3 DNA sequence: TGCAGTGCTAGTTCCGGACTAGCGGGGTACGCCGAGCAGTACTTC.

The chain recombines TRBV10-2 with TRBJ2-1; D possibly corresponds to TRBD1 (6 bases). Per the germline V gene, CDR1 is WSHSY and CDR2 is SAAADI. The CDR3 runs 12 residues. V shed 8 bases and J shed 3 bases, with 8 bases lying between them. The CDR3 DNA sequence: TGCGCCAGCCGAGGGGGCTACAATGAGCAGTTCTTC. Translating gives CASRGGYNEQFF.

The sample holds one count of this clone. The chain employs TRBV29-1 and TRBJ2-7, with 8 positions matching TRBD1. Germline V gives CDR1 SQVTM, CDR2 ANQGSEA. The CDR3 has 18 amino acids. V lost 6 bases and J lost 0; bases outside the gene matches: 19. CDR3 sequence: CSVRGQGKAQGSSYEQYF. The CDR3 region has the DNA TGCAGCGTCCGCGGACAGGGAAAGGCCCAGGGGAGCTCCTACGAGCAGTACTTC.

The rearrangement links TRBV29-1 to TRBJ2-7; maybe TRBD2 (7 bases). Germline values: CDR1 SQVTM, CDR2 ANQGSEA. The CDR3 runs to 14 residues. V was trimmed by 7 bases and J by 3 bases, leaving 19 bases between them. Written as DNA, the CDR3 is TGCAGCGCCCTGAGCGGGACATACGACTACGAGCAGTACTTC. Translation gives CSALSGTYDYEQYF.

This chain joins TRBV6-6 and TRBJ2-3; D perhaps matches TRBD2 (5 bases). Trimming took off 7 bases at V and 2 bases at J, with 13 bases between the two ends. The CDR3 loop spans 14 amino acids. Germline V lookup: CDR1 MNHNY, CDR2 SVGAGI (reference sequence). This chain's CDR3 is CASTQADPTDTQYF. The CDR3 bases are TGTGCCAGCACCCAAGCGGACCCCACAGATACGCAGTATTTT.

This chain joins TRBV6-6 and TRBJ2-1; 7 bases match TRBD1. CDR3 length: 14 residues. The V gene's germline CDR1 is MNHNY and CDR2 SVGAGI (reference sequence). V gave up 2 bases and J gave up 7 bases; unmatched junction bases: 5. This CDR3 is CASSYRGQLNEQFF. CDR3 DNA: TGTGCCAGCAGTTACAGGGGACAGCTTAATGAGCAGTTCTTC.

The V gene is TRBV29-1, the J gene TRBJ2-1, with TRBD1 matching 7 bases. The V and J ends lost 4 bases and 3 bases, in that order; junction bases with no gene match: 9. The CDR3 is 15 amino acids. Germline V CDR1 and CDR2: SQVTM, ANQGSEA. CDR3 amino acids: CSVVPGTDGYNEQFF. The CDR3 DNA reads as TGCAGCGTTGTCCCCGGGACAGATGGCTACAATGAGCAGTTCTTC.

The chain recombines TRBV19 with TRBJ1-5; D is ambiguous. V shed 5 bases and J shed 0 bases, with 11 bases lying between them. CDR1 LNHDA and CDR2 SQIVND come from the germline V gene (reference sequence). This CDR3 has 15 amino acids. The CDR3: CASSPQPYSNQPQHF. CDR3 nucleotides: TGTGCCAGTAGTCCACAGCCATATAGCAATCAGCCCCAGCATTTT.

CDR3 amino acids: CASMRGHQETQYF. The CDR3 DNA reads as TGTGCCAGCATGCGGGGTCACCAAGAGACCCAGTACTTC. The rearrangement links TRBV6-5 to TRBJ2-5; D may be TRBD2 (6 bases). The V and J ends lost 7 bases and 0 bases respectively, with 9 bases between them. The CDR3 runs to 13 residues. CDR1 is MNHEY and CDR2 is SVGAGI in the germline V gene.